Described below is a single T cell receptor beta chain sequence and its context. Germline CDR1 reads SGHNT; CDR2 reads YYREEE (reference sequence). V lost 4 bases to trimming and J lost 3 bases; unmatched junction nucleotides: 9. This CDR3 is built from 16 residues. Expressed TCRB transcripts were sequenced because the entire RNA isolate underwent reverse transcription. Measured with immunoSEQ multiplex PCR; TCRdb has only the in-frame clones, and not every one. The repertoire includes roughly 180,000 clones, about 13% of them detected once, and 0.55% to 0.8% sits in the top ten. Purity exceeded 98% in all sorted populations. This entry comes from a study of beta chain features in type 1 diabetes.

The material sequenced was central memory CD4+ T cells from blood. The TCR sequence derives from a woman aged 18-29 years in good health. This chain links TRBV5-4 with TRBJ2-7; 11 bases are a match to TRBD1. The DNA for the CDR3 is TGTGCCAGCAGCCTCCAGCCGGGACAGGGGGGCTACGAGCAGTACTTC. The encoded protein is CASSLQPGQGGYEQYF.